This T cell receptor beta chain was captured in a study of OX40 agonist ivuxolimab in advanced cancers. Study details: Dose-escalation patients were diagnosed with hepatocellular carcinoma, melanoma, renal cell cancer or head and neck cancer. Overall study findings and caveats: The study observed clonal expansion of CD4+ and CD8+ blood T cells by week 6 at 0.1 to 3.0 mg/kg.

The ends lost 3 bases at V and 4 bases at J; junction bases unmatched: 5. From germline, CDR1 is SGHTA and CDR2 FQGTGA. The CDR3 extends over 15 amino acids. Worth noting for this clone: Its antigen remains unidentified.

Assay: immunoSEQ multiplex PCR; the TCRdb copy retains only in-frame clones and omits some. The sample lists about 32,000 clones, 75% to 95% occurring once. Autoimmune disease history or systemic immunosuppression led to patients being barred. At baseline, cycle 4 day 1, and cycle 7 day 1, blood was sampled. The TCR comes from an adult with an advanced solid tumor such as melanoma, head and neck, liver or kidney cancer. V usage is TRBV7-3 and J usage is TRBJ2-2; 7 bases line up with TRBD1. This specimen consisted of CD4+ or CD8+ T cells sorted from blood, obtained in a trial of the OX40 agonist ivuxolimab. CDR3 nucleotide sequence: TGTGCCAGCAGCTTGGGACAGTCGAGCACCGGGGAGCTGTTTTTT. Protein product: CASSLGQSSTGELFF.